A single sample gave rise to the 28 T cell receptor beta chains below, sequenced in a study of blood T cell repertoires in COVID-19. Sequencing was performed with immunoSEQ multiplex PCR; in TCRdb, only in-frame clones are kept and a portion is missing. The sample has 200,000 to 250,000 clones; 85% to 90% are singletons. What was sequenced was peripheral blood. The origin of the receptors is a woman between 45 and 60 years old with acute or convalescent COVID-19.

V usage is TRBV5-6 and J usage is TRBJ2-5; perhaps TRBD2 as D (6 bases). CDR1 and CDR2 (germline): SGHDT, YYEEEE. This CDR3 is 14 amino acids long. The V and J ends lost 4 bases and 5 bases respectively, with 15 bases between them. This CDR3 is CASSRRTTTETQYF. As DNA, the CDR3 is TGTGCCAGCAGCCGACGGACTACGACGGAGACCCAGTACTTC.

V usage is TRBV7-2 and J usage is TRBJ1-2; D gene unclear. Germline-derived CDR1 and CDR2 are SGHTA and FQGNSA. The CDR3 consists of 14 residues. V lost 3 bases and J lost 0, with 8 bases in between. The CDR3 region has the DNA TGTGCCAGCAGCTTGCGGGGAGCTAACTATGGCTACACCTTC. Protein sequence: CASSLRGANYGYTF.

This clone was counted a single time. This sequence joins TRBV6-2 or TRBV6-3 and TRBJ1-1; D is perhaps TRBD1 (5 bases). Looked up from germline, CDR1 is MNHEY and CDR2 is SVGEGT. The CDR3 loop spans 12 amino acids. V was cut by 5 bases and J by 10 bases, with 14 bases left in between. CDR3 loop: CASSRQTARAFF. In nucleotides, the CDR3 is TGTGCCAGCAGTAGACAGACCGCACGAGCTTTCTTT.

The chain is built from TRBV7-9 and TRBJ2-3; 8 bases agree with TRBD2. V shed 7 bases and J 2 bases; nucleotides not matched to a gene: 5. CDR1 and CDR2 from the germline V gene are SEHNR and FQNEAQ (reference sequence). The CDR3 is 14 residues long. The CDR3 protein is CASTTSEATDTQYF. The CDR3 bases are TGTGCCAGCACGACTAGCGAAGCCACAGATACGCAGTATTTT.

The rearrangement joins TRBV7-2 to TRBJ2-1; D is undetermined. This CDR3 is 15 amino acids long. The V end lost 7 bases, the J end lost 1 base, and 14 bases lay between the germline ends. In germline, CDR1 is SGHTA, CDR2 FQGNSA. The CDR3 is CASNSFADSYNEQFF. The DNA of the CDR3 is TGTGCCAGCAACTCCTTCGCGGATTCCTACAATGAGCAGTTCTTC.

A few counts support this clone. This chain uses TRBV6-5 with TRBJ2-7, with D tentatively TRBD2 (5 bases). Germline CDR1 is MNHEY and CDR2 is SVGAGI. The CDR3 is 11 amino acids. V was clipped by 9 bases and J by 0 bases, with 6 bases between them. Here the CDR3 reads CASRDSYEQYF. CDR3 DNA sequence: TGTGCCAGTCGGGACTCCTACGAGCAGTACTTC.

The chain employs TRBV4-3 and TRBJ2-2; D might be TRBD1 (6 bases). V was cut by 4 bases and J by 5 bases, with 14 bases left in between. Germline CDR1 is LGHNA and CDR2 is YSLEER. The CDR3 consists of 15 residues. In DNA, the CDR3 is TGCGCCAGCAGCCGAGCAACAGGGACGACCGGGGAGCTGTTTTTT. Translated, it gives CASSRATGTTGELFF.

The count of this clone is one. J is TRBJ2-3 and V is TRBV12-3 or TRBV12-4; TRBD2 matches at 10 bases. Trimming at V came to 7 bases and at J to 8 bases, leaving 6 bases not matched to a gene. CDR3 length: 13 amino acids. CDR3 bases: TGTGCCAGCACCCTAGCGGGAGAGGGTACGCAGTATTTT. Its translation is CASTLAGEGTQYF.

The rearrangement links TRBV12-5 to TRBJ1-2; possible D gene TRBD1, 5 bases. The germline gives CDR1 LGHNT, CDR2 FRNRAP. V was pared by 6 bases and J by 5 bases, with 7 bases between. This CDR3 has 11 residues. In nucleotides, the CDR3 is TGTGCTAGTGGGCGGGGGTATGGCTACACCTTC. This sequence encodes CASGRGYGYTF.

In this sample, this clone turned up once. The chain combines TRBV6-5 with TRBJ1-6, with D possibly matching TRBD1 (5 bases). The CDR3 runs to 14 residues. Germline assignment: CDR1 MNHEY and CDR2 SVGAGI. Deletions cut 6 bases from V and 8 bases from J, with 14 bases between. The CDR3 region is CASRQADLYSPLHF. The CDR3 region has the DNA TGTGCCAGCAGACAGGCGGACCTATATTCACCCCTCCACTTT.

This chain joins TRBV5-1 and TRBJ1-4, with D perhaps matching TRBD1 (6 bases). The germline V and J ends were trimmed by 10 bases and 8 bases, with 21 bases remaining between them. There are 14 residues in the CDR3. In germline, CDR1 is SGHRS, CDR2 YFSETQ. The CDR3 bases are TGCGCCCGCGGAGGGGGGGGCGTGGAAGAAAAACTGTTTTTT. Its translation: CARGGGGVEEKLFF. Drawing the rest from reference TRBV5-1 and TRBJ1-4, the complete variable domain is KAGVTQTPRYLIKTRGQQVTLSCSPISGHRSVSWYQQTPGQGLQFLFEYFSETQRNKGNFPGRFSGRQFSNSRSEMNVSTLELGDSALYLCARGGGGVEEKLFFGSGTQLSVL.

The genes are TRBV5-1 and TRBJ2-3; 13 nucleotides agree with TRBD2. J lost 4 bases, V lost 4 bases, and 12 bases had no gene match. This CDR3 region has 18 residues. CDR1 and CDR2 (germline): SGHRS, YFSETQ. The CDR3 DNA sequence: TGCGCCAGCAGCACGGGACTAGCGGGGAGGGGGCGTCCAGATACGCAGTATTTT. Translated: CASSTGLAGRGRPDTQYF.

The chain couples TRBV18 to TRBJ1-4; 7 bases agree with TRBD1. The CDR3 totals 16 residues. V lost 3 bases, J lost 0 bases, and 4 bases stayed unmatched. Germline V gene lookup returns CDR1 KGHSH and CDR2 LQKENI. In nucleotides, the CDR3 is TGTGCCAGCTCACCTACAGGGGTCGCAACTAATGAAAAACTGTTTTTT. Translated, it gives CASSPTGVATNEKLFF. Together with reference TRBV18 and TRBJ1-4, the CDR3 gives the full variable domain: NAGVMQNPRHLVRRRGQEARLRCSPMKGHSHVYWYRQLPEEGLKFMVYLQKENIIDESGMPKERFSAEFPKEGPSILRIQQVVRGDSAAYFCASSPTGVATNEKLFFGSGTQLSVL.

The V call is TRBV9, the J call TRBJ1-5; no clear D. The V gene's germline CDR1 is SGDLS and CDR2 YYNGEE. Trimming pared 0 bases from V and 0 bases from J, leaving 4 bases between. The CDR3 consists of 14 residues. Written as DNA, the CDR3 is TGTGCCAGCAGCGTAGGTTATAGCAATCAGCCCCAGCATTTT. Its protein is CASSVGYSNQPQHF.

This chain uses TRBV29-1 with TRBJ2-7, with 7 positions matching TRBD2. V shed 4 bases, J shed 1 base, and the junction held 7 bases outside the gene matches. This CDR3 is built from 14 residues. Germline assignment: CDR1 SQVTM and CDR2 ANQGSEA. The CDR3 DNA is TGCAGCGTTGGTCTGAGGGAGGGGTCCTACGAGCAGTACTTC. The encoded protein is CSVGLREGSYEQYF.

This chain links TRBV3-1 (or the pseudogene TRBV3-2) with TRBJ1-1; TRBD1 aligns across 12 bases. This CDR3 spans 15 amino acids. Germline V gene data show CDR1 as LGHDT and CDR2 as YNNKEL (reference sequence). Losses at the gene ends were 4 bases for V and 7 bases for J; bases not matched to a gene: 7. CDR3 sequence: CASSPGQGARVEAFF. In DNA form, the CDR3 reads TGTGCCAGCAGCCCGGGACAGGGGGCGCGGGTTGAAGCTTTCTTT.

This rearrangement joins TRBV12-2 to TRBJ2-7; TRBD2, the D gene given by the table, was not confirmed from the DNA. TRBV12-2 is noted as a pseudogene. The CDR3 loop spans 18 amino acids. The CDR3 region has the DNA TGTGCAAGTCGCTTACAAGGGGAGGACGGACCCATACCCTACGAGCAGTACTTC. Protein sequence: CASRLQGEDGPIPYEQYF.

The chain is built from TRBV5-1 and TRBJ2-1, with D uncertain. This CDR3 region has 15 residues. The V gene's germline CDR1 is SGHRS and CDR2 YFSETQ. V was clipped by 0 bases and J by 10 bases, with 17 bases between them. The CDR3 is CASSLDATIPAEQFF. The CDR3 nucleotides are TGCGCCAGCAGCTTGGACGCCACTATTCCCGCGGAGCAGTTCTTC.

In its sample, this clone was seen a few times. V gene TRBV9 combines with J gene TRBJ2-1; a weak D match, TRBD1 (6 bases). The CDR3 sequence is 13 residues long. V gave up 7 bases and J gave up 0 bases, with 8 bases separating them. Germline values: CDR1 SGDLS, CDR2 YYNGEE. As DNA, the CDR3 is TGTGCCAGCGGGGGCCTCTCCTACAATGAGCAGTTCTTC. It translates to CASGGLSYNEQFF.

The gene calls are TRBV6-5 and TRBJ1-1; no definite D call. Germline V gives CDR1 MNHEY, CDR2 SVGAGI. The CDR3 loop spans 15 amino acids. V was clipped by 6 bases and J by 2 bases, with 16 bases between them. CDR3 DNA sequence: TGTGCCAGCAGGTTGACACCGGCCCGAAACACTGAAGCTTTCTTT. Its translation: CASRLTPARNTEAFF.

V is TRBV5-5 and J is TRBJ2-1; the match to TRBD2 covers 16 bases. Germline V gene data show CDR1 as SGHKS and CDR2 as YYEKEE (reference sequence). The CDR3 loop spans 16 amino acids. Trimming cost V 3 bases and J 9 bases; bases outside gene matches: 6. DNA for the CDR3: TGTGCCAGCAGCTGGGGACTAGCGGGGGGGCCGGGTGAGCAGTTCTTC. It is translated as CASSWGLAGGPGEQFF. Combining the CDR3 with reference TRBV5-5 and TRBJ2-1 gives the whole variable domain DAGVTQSPTHLIKTRGQQVTLRCSPISGHKSVSWYQQVLGQGPQFIFQYYEKEERGRGNFPDRFSARQFPNYSSELNVNALLLGDSALYLCASSWGLAGGPGEQFFGPGTRLTVL.

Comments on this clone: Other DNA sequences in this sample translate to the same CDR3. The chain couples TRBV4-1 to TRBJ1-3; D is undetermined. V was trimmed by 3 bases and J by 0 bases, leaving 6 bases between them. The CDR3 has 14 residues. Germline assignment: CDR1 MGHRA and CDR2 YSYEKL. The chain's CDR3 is CASSQAGSGNTIYF. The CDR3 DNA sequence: TGCGCCAGCAGCCAGGCAGGCTCTGGAAACACCATATATTTT.

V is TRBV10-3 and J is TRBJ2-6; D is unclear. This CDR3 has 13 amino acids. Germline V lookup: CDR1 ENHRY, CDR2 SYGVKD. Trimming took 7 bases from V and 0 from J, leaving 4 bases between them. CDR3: CAIKPSGANVLTF. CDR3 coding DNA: TGTGCCATCAAGCCCTCTGGGGCCAACGTCCTGACTTTC.

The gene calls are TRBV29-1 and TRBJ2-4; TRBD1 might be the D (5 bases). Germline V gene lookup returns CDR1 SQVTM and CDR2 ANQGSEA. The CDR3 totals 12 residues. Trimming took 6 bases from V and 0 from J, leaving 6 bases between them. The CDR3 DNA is TGCAGCGTCAGGGTAGCCAAAAACATTCAGTACTTC. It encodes CSVRVAKNIQYF.

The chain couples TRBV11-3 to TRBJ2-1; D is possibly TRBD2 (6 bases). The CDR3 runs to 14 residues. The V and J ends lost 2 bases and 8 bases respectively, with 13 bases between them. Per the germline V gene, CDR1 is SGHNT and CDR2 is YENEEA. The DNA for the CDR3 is TGTGCCAGCAGCTTAATTATGAGCGGGCATGAGCAGTTCTTC. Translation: CASSLIMSGHEQFF. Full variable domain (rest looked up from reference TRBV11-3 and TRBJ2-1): EAGVVQSPRYKIIEKKQPVAFWCNPISGHNTLYWYLQNLGQGPELLIRYENEEAVDDSQLPKDRFSAERLKGVDSTLKIQPAELGDSAVYLCASSLIMSGHEQFFGPGTRLTVL.

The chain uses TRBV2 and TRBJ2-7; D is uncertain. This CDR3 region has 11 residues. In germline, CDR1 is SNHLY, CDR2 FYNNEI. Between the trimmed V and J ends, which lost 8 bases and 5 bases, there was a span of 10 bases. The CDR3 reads CASVQAHEQYF. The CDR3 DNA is TGTGCCAGCGTGCAGGCCCACGAGCAGTACTTC.

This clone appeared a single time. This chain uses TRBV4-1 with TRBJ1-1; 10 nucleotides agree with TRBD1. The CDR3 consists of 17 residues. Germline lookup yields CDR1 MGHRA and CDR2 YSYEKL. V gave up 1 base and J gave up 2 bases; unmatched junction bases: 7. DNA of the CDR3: TGCGCCAGCAGCCAAGCCTTCGGGGACAGGGGAAACACTGAAGCTTTCTTT. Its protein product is CASSQAFGDRGNTEAFF.

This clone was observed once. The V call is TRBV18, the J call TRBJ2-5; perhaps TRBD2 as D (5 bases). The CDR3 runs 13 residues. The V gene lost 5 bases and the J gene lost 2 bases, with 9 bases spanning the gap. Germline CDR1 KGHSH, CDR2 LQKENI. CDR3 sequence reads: CASSSLEQETQYF. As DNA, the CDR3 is TGTGCCAGCTCATCACTAGAACAAGAGACCCAGTACTTC.